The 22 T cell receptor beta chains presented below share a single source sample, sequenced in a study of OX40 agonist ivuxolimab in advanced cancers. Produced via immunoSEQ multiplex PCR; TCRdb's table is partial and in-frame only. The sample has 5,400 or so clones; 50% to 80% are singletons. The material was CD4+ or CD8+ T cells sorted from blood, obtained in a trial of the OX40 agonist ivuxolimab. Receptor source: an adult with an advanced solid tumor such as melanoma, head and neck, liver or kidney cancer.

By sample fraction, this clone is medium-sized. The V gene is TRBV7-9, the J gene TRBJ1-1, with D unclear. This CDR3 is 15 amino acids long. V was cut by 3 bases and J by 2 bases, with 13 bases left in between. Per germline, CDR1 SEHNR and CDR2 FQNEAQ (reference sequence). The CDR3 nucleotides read TGTGCCAGCAGCTTTTCCGCGCCGGGAAACACTGAAGCTTTCTTT. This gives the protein CASSFSAPGNTEAFF.

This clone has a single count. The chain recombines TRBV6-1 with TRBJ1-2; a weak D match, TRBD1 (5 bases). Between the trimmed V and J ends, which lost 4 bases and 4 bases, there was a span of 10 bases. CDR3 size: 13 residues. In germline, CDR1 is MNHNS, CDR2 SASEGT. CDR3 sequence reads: CASSVDTGYGYTF. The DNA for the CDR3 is TGTGCCAGCAGTGTGGACACTGGCTATGGCTACACCTTC.

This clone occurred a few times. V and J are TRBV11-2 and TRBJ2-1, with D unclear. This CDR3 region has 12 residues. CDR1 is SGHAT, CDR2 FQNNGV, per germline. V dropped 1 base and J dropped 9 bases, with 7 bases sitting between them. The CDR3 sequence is CASSLVLSEQFF. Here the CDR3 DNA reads TGTGCCAGCAGCTTAGTATTGAGTGAGCAGTTCTTC.

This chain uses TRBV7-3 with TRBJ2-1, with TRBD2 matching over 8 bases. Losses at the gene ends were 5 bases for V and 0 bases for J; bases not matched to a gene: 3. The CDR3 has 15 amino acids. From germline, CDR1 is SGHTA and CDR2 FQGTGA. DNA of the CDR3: TGTGCCAGCAGCGTCCTAGCGGGCTCCTACAATGAGCAGTTCTTC. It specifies CASSVLAGSYNEQFF.

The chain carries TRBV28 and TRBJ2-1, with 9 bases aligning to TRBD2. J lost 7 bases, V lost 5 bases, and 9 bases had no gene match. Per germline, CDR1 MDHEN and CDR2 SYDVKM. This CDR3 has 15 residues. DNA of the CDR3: TGTGCCAGCAGTGCTTTGGCGGGAGGGCAAAATGAGCAGTTCTTC. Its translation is CASSALAGGQNEQFF.

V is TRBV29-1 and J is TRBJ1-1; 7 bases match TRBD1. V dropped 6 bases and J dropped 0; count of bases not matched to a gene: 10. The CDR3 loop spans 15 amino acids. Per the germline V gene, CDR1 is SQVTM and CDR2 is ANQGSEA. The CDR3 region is CSVSGAGGLNTEAFF. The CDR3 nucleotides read TGCAGCGTCAGTGGGGCAGGGGGATTGAACACTGAAGCTTTCTTT. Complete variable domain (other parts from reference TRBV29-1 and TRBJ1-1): SAVISQKPSRDICQRGTSLTIQCQVDSQVTMMFWYRQQPGQSLTLIATANQGSEATYESGFVIDKFPISRPNLTFSTLTVSNMSPEDSSIYLCSVSGAGGLNTEAFFGQGTRLTVV.

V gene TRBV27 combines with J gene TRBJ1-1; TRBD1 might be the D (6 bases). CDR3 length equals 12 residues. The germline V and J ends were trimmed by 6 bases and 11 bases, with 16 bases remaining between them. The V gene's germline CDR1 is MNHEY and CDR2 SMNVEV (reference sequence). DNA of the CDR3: TGTGCCAGCAGCCGCACACAGGGAAAGGCTTTCTTT. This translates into CASSRTQGKAFF.

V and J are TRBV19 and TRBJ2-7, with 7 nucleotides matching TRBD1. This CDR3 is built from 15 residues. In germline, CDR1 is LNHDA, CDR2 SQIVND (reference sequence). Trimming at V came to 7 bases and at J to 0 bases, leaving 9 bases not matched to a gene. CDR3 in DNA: TGTGCCAGTACCCCGGGACAGCAGAGCTCCTACGAGCAGTACTTC. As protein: CASTPGQQSSYEQYF.

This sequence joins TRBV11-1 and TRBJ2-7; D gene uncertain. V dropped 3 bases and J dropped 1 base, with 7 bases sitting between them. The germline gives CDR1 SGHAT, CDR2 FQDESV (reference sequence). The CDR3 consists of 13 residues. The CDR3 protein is CASSFPSSYEQYF. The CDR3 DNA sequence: TGTGCCAGCAGCTTTCCTTCTTCCTACGAGCAGTACTTC.

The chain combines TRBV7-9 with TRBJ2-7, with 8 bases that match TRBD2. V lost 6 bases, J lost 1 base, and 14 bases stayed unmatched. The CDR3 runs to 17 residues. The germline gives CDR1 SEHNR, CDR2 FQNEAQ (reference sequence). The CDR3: CASRPPGGGRQSYEQYF. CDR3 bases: TGTGCCAGCAGACCTCCGGGGGGCGGGAGGCAATCCTACGAGCAGTACTTC.

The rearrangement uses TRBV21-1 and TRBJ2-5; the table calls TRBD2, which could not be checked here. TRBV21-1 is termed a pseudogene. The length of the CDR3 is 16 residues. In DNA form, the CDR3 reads TGTGCCAGCAGACGAAATCTAGCTACACTTTCTGAGACCCAGTACTTC. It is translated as CASRRNLATLSETQYF.

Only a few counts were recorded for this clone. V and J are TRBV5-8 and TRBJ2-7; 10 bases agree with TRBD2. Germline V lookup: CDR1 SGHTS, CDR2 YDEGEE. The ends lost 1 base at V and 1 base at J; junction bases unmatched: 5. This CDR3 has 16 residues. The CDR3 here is CASSLLLAGASYEQYF. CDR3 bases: TGTGCCAGCAGCTTGCTTCTAGCGGGAGCATCCTACGAGCAGTACTTC.

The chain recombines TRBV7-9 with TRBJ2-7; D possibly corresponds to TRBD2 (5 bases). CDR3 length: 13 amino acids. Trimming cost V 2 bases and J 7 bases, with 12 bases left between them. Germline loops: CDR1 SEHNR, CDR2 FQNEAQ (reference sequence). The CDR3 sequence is CASSLTVTGEQYF. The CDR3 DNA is TGTGCCAGCAGCTTAACCGTGACGGGGGAGCAGTACTTC.

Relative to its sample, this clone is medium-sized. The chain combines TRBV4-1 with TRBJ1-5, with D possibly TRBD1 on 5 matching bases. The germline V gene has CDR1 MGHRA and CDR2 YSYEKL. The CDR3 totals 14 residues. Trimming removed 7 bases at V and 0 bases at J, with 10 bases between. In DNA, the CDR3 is TGCGCCAGCACCTTGGACATTAGCAATCAGCCCCAGCATTTT. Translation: CASTLDISNQPQHF.

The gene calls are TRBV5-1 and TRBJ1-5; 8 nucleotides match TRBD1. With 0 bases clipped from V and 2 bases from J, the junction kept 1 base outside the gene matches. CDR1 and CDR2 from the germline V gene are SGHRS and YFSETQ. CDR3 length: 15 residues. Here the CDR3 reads CASSLEGQGNQPQHF. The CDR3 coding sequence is TGCGCCAGCAGCTTGGAGGGACAGGGCAATCAGCCCCAGCATTTT.

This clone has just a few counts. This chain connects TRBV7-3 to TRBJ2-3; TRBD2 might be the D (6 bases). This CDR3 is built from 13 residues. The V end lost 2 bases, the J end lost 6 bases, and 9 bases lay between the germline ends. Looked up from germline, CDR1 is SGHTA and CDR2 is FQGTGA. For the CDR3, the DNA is TGTGCCAGCAGCTTATCTCTAGCGGATACGCAGTATTTT. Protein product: CASSLSLADTQYF.

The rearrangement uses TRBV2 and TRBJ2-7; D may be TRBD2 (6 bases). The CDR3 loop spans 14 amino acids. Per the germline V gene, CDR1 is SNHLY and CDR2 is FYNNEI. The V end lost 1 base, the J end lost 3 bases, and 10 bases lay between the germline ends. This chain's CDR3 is CASSEVRGSYEQYF. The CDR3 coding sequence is TGTGCCAGCAGTGAAGTTCGGGGGAGCTACGAGCAGTACTTC.

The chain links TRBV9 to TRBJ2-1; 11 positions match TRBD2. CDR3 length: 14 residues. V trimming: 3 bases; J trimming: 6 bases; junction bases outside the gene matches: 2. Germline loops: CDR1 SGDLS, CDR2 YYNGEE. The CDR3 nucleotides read TGTGCCAGCAGCGGACTAGCGGGATTCAATGAGCAGTTCTTC. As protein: CASSGLAGFNEQFF.

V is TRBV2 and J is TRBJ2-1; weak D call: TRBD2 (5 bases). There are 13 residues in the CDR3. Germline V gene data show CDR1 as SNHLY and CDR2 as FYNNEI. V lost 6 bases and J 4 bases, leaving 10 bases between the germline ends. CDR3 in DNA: TGTGCCAGCAGCAGGACTGGGTACAATGAGCAGTTCTTC. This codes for CASSRTGYNEQFF.

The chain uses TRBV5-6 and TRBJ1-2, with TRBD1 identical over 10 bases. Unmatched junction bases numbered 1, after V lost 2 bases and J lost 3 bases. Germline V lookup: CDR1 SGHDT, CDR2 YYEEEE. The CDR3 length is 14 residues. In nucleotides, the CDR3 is TGTGCCAGCAGCTTCGGACAGGGGGACTATGGCTACACCTTC. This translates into CASSFGQGDYGYTF.

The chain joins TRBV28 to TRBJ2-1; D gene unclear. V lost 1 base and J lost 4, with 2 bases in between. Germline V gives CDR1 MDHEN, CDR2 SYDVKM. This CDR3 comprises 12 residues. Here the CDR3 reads CASSLYYNEQFF. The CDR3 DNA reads TGTGCCAGCAGTTTATATTACAATGAGCAGTTCTTC.

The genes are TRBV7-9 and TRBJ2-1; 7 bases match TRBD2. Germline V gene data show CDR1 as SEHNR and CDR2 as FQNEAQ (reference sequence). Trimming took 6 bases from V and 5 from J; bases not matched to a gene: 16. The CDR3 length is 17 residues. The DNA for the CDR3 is TGTGCCAGCAGTCTTCTCAGGGCGGGAGAGGATCACAATGAGCAGTTCTTC. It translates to CASSLLRAGEDHNEQFF. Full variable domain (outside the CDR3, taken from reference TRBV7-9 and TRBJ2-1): DTGVSQNPRHKITKRGQNVTFRCDPISEHNRLYWYRQTLGQGPEFLTYFQNEAQLEKSRLLSDRFSAERPKGSFSTLEIQRTEQGDSAMYLCASSLLRAGEDHNEQFFGPGTRLTVL.